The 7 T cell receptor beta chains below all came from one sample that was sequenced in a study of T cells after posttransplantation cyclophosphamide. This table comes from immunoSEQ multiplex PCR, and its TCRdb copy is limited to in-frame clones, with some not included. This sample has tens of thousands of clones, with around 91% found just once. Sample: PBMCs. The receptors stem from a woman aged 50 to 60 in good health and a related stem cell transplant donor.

In DNA form, the CDR3 reads TGTGCCAGCAGCCGCGACTCCGAAAAACTGTTTTTT. As protein: CASSRDSEKLFF. This chain connects TRBV7-9 to TRBJ1-4; D remains ambiguous. Germline loops: CDR1 SEHNR, CDR2 FQNEAQ (reference sequence). The V and J ends lost 5 bases and 8 bases respectively, with 9 bases between them. The CDR3 has 12 amino acids.

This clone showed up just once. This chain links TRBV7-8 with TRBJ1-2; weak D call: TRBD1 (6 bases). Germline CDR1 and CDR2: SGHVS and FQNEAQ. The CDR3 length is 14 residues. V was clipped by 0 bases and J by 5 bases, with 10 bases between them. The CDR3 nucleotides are TGTGCCAGCAGCTTAGCAACACAGGGATATGGCTACACCTTC. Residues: CASSLATQGYGYTF.

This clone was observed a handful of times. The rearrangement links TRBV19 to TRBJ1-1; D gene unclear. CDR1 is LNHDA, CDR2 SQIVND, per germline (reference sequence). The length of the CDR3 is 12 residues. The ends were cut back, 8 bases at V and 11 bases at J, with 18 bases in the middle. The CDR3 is CASSSSLFEAFF. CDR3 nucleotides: TGTGCCAGTTCATCCTCCTTGTTCGAGGCTTTCTTT.

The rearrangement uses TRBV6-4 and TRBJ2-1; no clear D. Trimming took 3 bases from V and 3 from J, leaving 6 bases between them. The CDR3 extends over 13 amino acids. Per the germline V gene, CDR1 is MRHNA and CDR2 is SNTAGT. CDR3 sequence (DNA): TGTGCCAGCAGTGAGGGCTACTACAATGAGCAGTTCTTC. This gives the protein CASSEGYYNEQFF.

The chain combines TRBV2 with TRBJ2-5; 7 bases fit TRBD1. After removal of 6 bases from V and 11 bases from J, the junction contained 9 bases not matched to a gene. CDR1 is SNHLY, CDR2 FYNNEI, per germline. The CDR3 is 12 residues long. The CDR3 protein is CASRGDSREQYF. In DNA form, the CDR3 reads TGTGCCAGCAGGGGGGACAGTCGAGAGCAGTACTTC.

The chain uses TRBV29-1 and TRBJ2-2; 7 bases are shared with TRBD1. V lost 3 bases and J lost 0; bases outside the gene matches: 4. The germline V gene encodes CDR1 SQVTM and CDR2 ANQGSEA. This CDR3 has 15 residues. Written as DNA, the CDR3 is TGCAGCGTTGAGAAAGACAGGGCGAACACCGGGGAGCTGTTTTTT. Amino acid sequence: CSVEKDRANTGELFF.

CDR3 in DNA: TGTGCCAGCAGCTTAGTGGCTAGGGGAGAGACCCAGTACTTC. The encoded protein is CASSLVARGETQYF. The chain joins TRBV7-2 to TRBJ2-5; the D gene is possibly TRBD1 (5 bases). V dropped 1 base and J dropped 4 bases, with 10 bases sitting between them. Germline V lookup: CDR1 SGHTA, CDR2 FQGNSA. This CDR3 region has 14 residues.